The 7 T cell receptor beta chains reported below all come from one sample, sequenced in a study of Ad26.COV2.S vaccination and SARS-CoV-2 variants. Treatment: around 19 received Ad26.COV2.S at low or high dose, single or two shots; 5 received placebo; per-sample allocation not given. After the first vaccine or placebo injection, samples were drawn on day 63. The data were produced by immunoSEQ multiplex PCR, yet TCRdb's version contains in-frame clones alone and is incomplete. Seen here are 300,000 to 350,000 clones, less than 90% observed once, and the top ten hold 6.4%. Specimen: peripheral blood, collected in a trial of Ad26.COV2.S vaccine versus placebo. The receptor set was obtained from a person aged 18-65 years who received the Ad26.COV2.S COVID-19 vaccine or a placebo.

The chain links TRBV18 to TRBJ1-5; 10 bases line up with TRBD1. The CDR3 is 17 amino acids. Germline V gene data show CDR1 as KGHSH and CDR2 as LQKENI. J lost 3 bases, V lost 1 base, and 6 bases had no gene match. The DNA for the CDR3 is TGTGCCAGCTCACCACGAGACAGGGGGCTTTACAATCAGCCCCAGCATTTT. Protein sequence: CASSPRDRGLYNQPQHF.

This chain connects TRBV7-2 to TRBJ2-5; D perhaps matches TRBD1 (5 bases). CDR1 SGHTA and CDR2 FQGNSA come from the germline V gene. The CDR3 has 13 amino acids. Trimming removed 8 bases from V and 6 bases from J, with 16 bases in between. The CDR3 is CASGIGVRKTQYF. The DNA for the CDR3 is TGTGCCAGCGGTATAGGGGTTCGCAAGACCCAGTACTTC. Full variable domain (outside the CDR3, taken from reference TRBV7-2 and TRBJ2-5): GAGVSQSPSNKVTEKGKDVELRCDPISGHTALYWYRQSLGQGLEFLIYFQGNSAPDKSGLPSDRFSAERTGGSVSTLTIQRTQQEDSAVYLCASGIGVRKTQYFGPGTRLLVL.

The CDR3 bases are TGTGCCTGGGAGAAAAGGACAGGGCCGAATCAGCCCCAGCATTTT. Encoded protein: CAWEKRTGPNQPQHF. The V gene is TRBV30, the J gene TRBJ1-5; 8 bases agree with TRBD1. With 5 bases clipped from V and 4 bases from J, the junction kept 10 bases outside the gene matches. Germline V gene sequence: CDR1 GTSNPN, CDR2 SVGIG (reference sequence). CDR3 length: 15 residues.

This chain's CDR3 is CASTRRGSGAETEAFF. CDR3 DNA sequence: TGTGCCAGCACCCGTAGGGGGTCAGGGGCTGAGACTGAAGCTTTCTTT. The chain carries TRBV9 and TRBJ1-1, with D possibly being TRBD1 (6 bases). The CDR3 spans 16 residues. Germline CDR1 and CDR2: SGDLS and YYNGEE. Trimming stripped 6 bases from V and 5 bases from J, with 23 bases between.

The chain employs TRBV6-2 or TRBV6-3 and TRBJ2-1; a possible D gene is TRBD2 (5 bases). This CDR3 contains 17 residues. With 6 bases removed from V and 3 bases from J, the gap between germline ends came to 21 bases. Germline CDR1 and CDR2: MNHEY and SVGEGT. CDR3 bases: TGTGCCAGCAGCCCCGTGGGAGCGGTTTTTATCTACAATGAGCAGTTCTTC. Its protein is CASSPVGAVFIYNEQFF.

The chain links TRBV15 to TRBJ1-2; 11 nucleotides align to TRBD1. This CDR3 region has 14 residues. J was trimmed by 5 bases and V by 4 bases; bases with no gene match: 3. Germline V gene data show CDR1 as LNHNV and CDR2 as YYDKDF (reference sequence). This CDR3 reads CATSKDRGLYGYTF. DNA of the CDR3: TGTGCCACCAGCAAGGACAGGGGGCTTTATGGCTACACCTTC.

The J gene is TRBJ2-5, the V gene TRBV28; 7 bases line up with TRBD1. The V and J ends lost 9 bases and 0 bases, in that order; junction bases with no gene match: 10. This CDR3 region has 15 residues. Germline CDR1 and CDR2: MDHEN and SYDVKM. The DNA for the CDR3 is TGTGCCAGTATTCGGGGACAGCTGTACCAAGAGACCCAGTACTTC. It encodes CASIRGQLYQETQYF.